This record concerns one T cell receptor beta chain sequence. Time point of the sample: baseline, week 1 (first vaccination visit). Treatment specified: pre-vaccination baseline after standard-of-care therapy. These data are taken from a study of a mutant IDH1 vaccine in newly diagnosed glioma. In the study overall: Of treated patients, approximately 60% were men and about 38% women, averaging about 40 years.

TCRdb keeps only in-frame clones here, not all; method: immunoSEQ multiplex PCR. The data hold fewer than 40,000 clones, with about four fifths observed a single time. V lost 1 base to trimming and J lost 3 bases, with 16 bases between them. CDR3 length: 16 amino acids. Germline V lookup: CDR1 MGHRA, CDR2 YSYEKL. The V and J genes are TRBV4-1 and TRBJ2-7; D not resolved. This specimen was PBMCs, taken from a glioma patient treated with radiotherapy, temozolomide or both. The sequence was collected from a man aged 25 to 45 with glioma. The CDR3 here is CASSQVDGPLGYEQYF. Here the CDR3 DNA reads TGCGCCAGCAGCCAAGTGGATGGGCCTTTAGGCTACGAGCAGTACTTC.